This TCR beta chain was captured in a study of siplizumab effects on memory and regulatory T cells. TCRdb's copy holds only in-frame clones and misses some; the assay was immunoSEQ multiplex PCR. The sample records 9,500 to 15,000 clones, approximately 45% being singletons. Study-wide results and caveats: With siplizumab, cumulative frequency of CD4+ memory-derived alloreactive sequences dropped significantly. Just a small share of alloreactive clones was traced back to unstimulated subsets.

Mixed lymphocyte reaction cells underwent 6 to 7 days of coculture at 37°C. The CDR3 is 15 amino acids. Germline CDR1 reads MNHEY; CDR2 reads SMNVEV (reference sequence). In this sample, this clone is medium-sized (0.01 to 0.1%). No antigen is known for it. One end of the junction is discordant with germline, which a read error may explain. The source material was CFSE-low (dividing) CD8+ T cells sorted from an allogeneic mixed lymphocyte reaction. The rearrangement uses TRBV27 and TRBJ2-1, with 10 bases lining up with TRBD1. The sequence derives from a human donor in good health; the cells came from an allogeneic mixed lymphocyte reaction. Some clones in this sample may be carry-over from other donors' samples. The CDR3 region is CASSPTGTGVLPVVF. CDR3 DNA sequence: TGTGCCAGCAGTCCTACCGGGACAGGGGTGCTACCCGTGGTCTTC.